The 29 T cell receptor beta chains below were found in one sample sequenced in a study of T cells in Graves' hyperthyroidism and ophthalmopathy. What was amplified from RNA transcripts were TCR beta CDR3 regions. The HTBI primer set served for first-round RT-PCR of the TCR CDR3. TCRdb reprocessed the multiplex PCR reads with MiXCR, giving one entry per CDR3 protein. Of roughly 200,000 distinct CDR3 sequences detected, about 15% appear once; the ten largest clones hold about 50%. Sequencing was done on a sample of blood. These receptors were taken from a woman in her forties or fifties with Graves' hyperthyroidism.

This clonotype has at least ten counts. The chain employs TRBV28 and TRBJ2-7; 7 nucleotides match TRBD2. CDR1 MDHEN and CDR2 SYDVKM come from the germline V gene. There are 15 residues in the CDR3. V lost 1 base to trimming and J lost 2 bases; unmatched junction nucleotides: 5. The CDR3 protein is CASSLYGLAAYEQYF. In nucleotides, the CDR3 is TGTGCCAGCAGTTTATACGGCCTAGCGGCCTACGAGCAGTACTTC.

This clonotype was counted many times. V usage is TRBV28 and J usage is TRBJ1-2; D gene ambiguous. CDR3 size: 13 residues. V was cut by 6 bases and J by 4 bases, with 12 bases left in between. Germline loops: CDR1 MDHEN, CDR2 SYDVKM. DNA of the CDR3: TGTGCCAGCAGCCCCCTAACTATCTATGGCTACACCTTC. Its protein is CASSPLTIYGYTF.

The J gene is TRBJ2-7, the V gene TRBV19, with 9 positions matching TRBD2. Germline V gene lookup returns CDR1 LNHDA and CDR2 SQIVND (reference sequence). The V segment lost 3 bases and the J segment 0 bases; nucleotides outside the gene matches: 12. CDR3 length equals 18 residues. The CDR3 nucleotides are TGTGCCAGTAGTATCGACGATCAAGCTAGCGGGATCTCCTACGAGCAGTACTTC. This sequence encodes CASSIDDQASGISYEQYF.

This rearrangement joins TRBV5-1 to TRBJ2-3; perhaps TRBD1 as D (5 bases). V was clipped by 2 bases and J by 3 bases, with 16 bases between them. The CDR3 spans 16 residues. CDR1 and CDR2 from the germline V gene are SGHRS and YFSETQ. The chain's CDR3 is CASSFGRQIITDTQYF. The CDR3 coding sequence is TGCGCCAGCAGCTTTGGTCGACAGATAATTACAGATACGCAGTATTTT.

The rearrangement uses TRBV5-8 and TRBJ1-5, with TRBD1 as a possible D gene (6 bases). The germline V gene has CDR1 SGHTS and CDR2 YDEGEE. Trimming stripped 4 bases from V and 4 bases from J, with 15 bases between. The CDR3 consists of 15 residues. The CDR3, as DNA: TGTGCCAGCAGCCAAGGAGGACAGATAAATCAGCCCCAGCATTTT. It translates to CASSQGGQINQPQHF.

This clonotype was recorded at least ten times. The chain carries TRBV7-9 and TRBJ2-7; 10 nucleotides agree with TRBD2. This CDR3 is 15 amino acids long. In germline, CDR1 is SEHNR, CDR2 FQNEAQ (reference sequence). The junction had 5 bases not matched to a gene; V was cut back by 1 base and J by 5 bases. The CDR3 region has the DNA TGTGCCAGCAGCTTAGAGGGACTAGCGTTGAACGAGCAGTACTTC. Translation gives CASSLEGLALNEQYF.

This clonotype turned up a few times. The chain has TRBV9 and TRBJ1-6; 7 nucleotides align to TRBD1. V shed 2 bases and J 10 bases; nucleotides not matched to a gene: 6. In germline, CDR1 is SGDLS, CDR2 YYNGEE. The CDR3 extends over 14 amino acids. CDR3 in amino acids: CASSVGTVGSPLHF. CDR3 in DNA: TGTGCCAGCAGCGTCGGGACAGTCGGATCACCCCTCCACTTT.

As concerns this clonotype: A junction end diverges from the germline sequence, so it may reflect a read error. This sequence joins TRBV5-1 and TRBJ2-2, with TRBD2 identical over 9 bases. The germline V gene encodes CDR1 SGHRS and CDR2 YFSETQ. The CDR3 has 15 amino acids. The CDR3, as DNA: TGCGCCAGCAGGGGACTAGCTGAGAACACCAGGGAGCTGTTTTTT. It specifies CASRGLAENTRELFF.

This clonotype was detected many times. The chain uses TRBV15 and TRBJ1-5; tentatively, D is TRBD1 (6 bases). V was cut by 0 bases and J by 4 bases, with 10 bases left in between. Germline V gives CDR1 LNHNV, CDR2 YYDKDF (reference sequence). The CDR3 loop spans 15 amino acids. The CDR3 region has the DNA TGTGCCACCAGCAGAGAACAGGGCATGAATCAGCCCCAGCATTTT. This codes for CATSREQGMNQPQHF.

The chain has TRBV18 and TRBJ1-6; 10 bases line up with TRBD1. The CDR3 runs 17 residues. Germline assignment: CDR1 KGHSH and CDR2 LQKENI. Trimming took 3 bases from V and 11 from J; bases not matched to a gene: 13. DNA for the CDR3: TGTGCCAGCTCACCTCAGGACAGGGGGTCTCGGATGACACCCCTCCACTTT. This encodes CASSPQDRGSRMTPLHF.

This clonotype turned up a few times. The V and J genes are TRBV19 and TRBJ1-5, with TRBD1 matching 10 bases. Germline V CDR1 and CDR2: LNHDA, SQIVND (reference sequence). V shed 6 bases, J shed 2 bases, and the junction held 10 bases outside the gene matches. This CDR3 is built from 17 residues. This CDR3 is CASRWDRGIGGNQPQHF. The CDR3 bases are TGTGCCAGTAGGTGGGACAGGGGAATTGGTGGCAATCAGCCCCAGCATTTT.

V is TRBV7-9 and J is TRBJ2-1; D perhaps matches TRBD2 (5 bases). The CDR3 is made up of 13 amino acids. V was shortened by 5 bases and J by 7 bases, with 12 bases between the two germline ends. Per germline, CDR1 SEHNR and CDR2 FQNEAQ (reference sequence). The CDR3 sequence: CASSDPSGNEQFF. CDR3 coding DNA: TGTGCCAGCAGCGACCCCTCGGGAAATGAGCAGTTCTTC.

On this clonotype: A read error may be the cause here, since a much bigger clone is one base away. The final CDR3 position lacks the conserved phenylalanine or tryptophan, pointing to a likely read error. The gene calls are TRBV30 and TRBJ2-3; D ambiguous. CDR3 length: 13 residues. V was trimmed by 4 bases and J by 0 bases, leaving 8 bases between them. Germline CDR1 and CDR2: GTSNPN and SVGIG (reference sequence). The chain's CDR3 is CAWISDSTDTQYV. The CDR3 DNA reads TGTGCCTGGATTAGTGACAGCACAGATACGCAGTATGTT.

This clonotype showed up just once. The rearrangement links TRBV20-1 to TRBJ2-1; D is tentatively TRBD1 or TRBD2 (5 bases each). This CDR3 is built from 15 residues. The germline CDR1 and CDR2 sequences are DFQATT and SNEGSKA (reference sequence). The V end lost 0 bases, the J end lost 7 bases, and 16 bases lay between the germline ends. The CDR3 sequence: CSARDQGERANEQFF. DNA of the CDR3: TGCAGTGCTAGAGATCAGGGAGAGCGAGCGAATGAGCAGTTCTTC.

In its sample, this clonotype was seen many times. The rearrangement joins TRBV11-2 to TRBJ2-1; TRBD2 aligns across 10 bases. The CDR3 consists of 14 residues. Per the germline V gene, CDR1 is SGHAT and CDR2 is FQNNGV. Germline trimming cut 3 bases from V and 13 bases from J; bases unmatched to any gene: 9. The CDR3 nucleotides read TGTGCCAGCAGCTTGGGGGGGGGGACTAGCGCCCAGTTCTTC. It yields the protein CASSLGGGTSAQFF.

The table lists this clonotype with a count of one. V and J are TRBV20-1 and TRBJ1-2; 7 bases fit TRBD1. V gave up 0 bases and J gave up 5 bases; unmatched junction bases: 6. The germline V gene has CDR1 DFQATT and CDR2 SNEGSKA (reference sequence). This CDR3 region has 14 residues. The CDR3 is CSARDPGQKYGYTF. In DNA form, the CDR3 reads TGCAGTGCTAGAGATCCGGGACAGAAATATGGCTACACCTTC.

The V and J genes are TRBV5-1 and TRBJ2-7, with 9 bases aligning to TRBD1. Germline V gene data show CDR1 as SGHRS and CDR2 as YFSETQ. J gave up 7 bases and V 5 bases, and 16 bases lay outside the gene matches. CDR3 length: 16 residues. The CDR3 reads CASRKTGGQGFLEQYF. CDR3 bases: TGCGCCAGCAGGAAAACTGGGGGACAGGGCTTTCTTGAGCAGTACTTC.

This clonotype showed up many times. The chain recombines TRBV12-3 or TRBV12-4 with TRBJ2-3, with D uncertain. The CDR3 is made up of 13 amino acids. Trimming pared 3 bases from V and 4 bases from J, leaving 8 bases between. The CDR3 reads CASSFVPPDTQYF. Written as DNA, the CDR3 is TGTGCCAGCAGTTTTGTGCCTCCAGATACGCAGTATTTT.

This clonotype was recorded many times. This chain links TRBV18 with TRBJ2-5, with 7 bases matching TRBD1. The CDR3 extends over 15 amino acids. The ends lost 2 bases at V and 4 bases at J; junction bases unmatched: 7. Germline lookup yields CDR1 KGHSH and CDR2 LQKENI. CDR3 region: CASSPTGAVGETQYF. Here the CDR3 DNA reads TGTGCCAGCTCACCAACAGGGGCTGTAGGAGAGACCCAGTACTTC.

V is TRBV6-1 and J is TRBJ1-4; D is ambiguous. Germline V gives CDR1 MNHNS, CDR2 SASEGT. The CDR3 covers 17 residues. V was shortened by 2 bases and J by 3 bases, with 16 bases between the two germline ends. CDR3 region: CASSEFRAPGSNEKLFF. The DNA for the CDR3 is TGTGCCAGCAGTGAATTTAGGGCACCAGGCTCTAATGAAAAACTGTTTTTT.

This clonotype was seen at least ten times. The rearrangement joins TRBV12-3 or TRBV12-4 to TRBJ2-7; the D call may be TRBD1 or TRBD2 (5 bases each). The CDR3 runs to 13 residues. Trimming shortened V by 0 bases and J by 5 bases, and 8 bases separated the two germline ends. CDR3 nucleotide sequence: TGTGCCAGCAGTTTAGCGGGGGTCAACGAGCAGTACTTC. Translated, it gives CASSLAGVNEQYF.

This clonotype was picked up many times. This chain uses TRBV2 with TRBJ1-1, with D uncertain. V was shortened by 4 bases and J by 8 bases, with 17 bases between the two germline ends. Germline lookup yields CDR1 SNHLY and CDR2 FYNNEI. This CDR3 region has 14 residues. CDR3 DNA: TGTGCCAGCAGTGTTCAGAGTTTAGGATCGGAAGCTTTCTTT. Translated, it gives CASSVQSLGSEAFF. Full variable domain (outside the CDR3, taken from reference TRBV2 and TRBJ1-1): EPEVTQTPSHQVTQMGQEVILRCVPISNHLYFYWYRQILGQKVEFLVSFYNNEISEKSEIFDDQFSVERPDGSNFTLKIRSTKLEDSAMYFCASSVQSLGSEAFFGQGTRLTVV.

This clonotype came up many times. The chain uses TRBV10-3 and TRBJ1-2, with 7 bases aligning to TRBD1. V was pared by 9 bases and J by 4 bases, with 8 bases of the junction left unmatched. Germline assignment: CDR1 ENHRY and CDR2 SYGVKD. The CDR3 is 13 amino acids. The CDR3 coding sequence is TGTGCCATGACAGGGAGTTTTCGCTATGGCTACACCTTC. Its translation: CAMTGSFRYGYTF.

This clonotype was seen a few times. The chain links TRBV15 to TRBJ1-4, with D unresolved. CDR3 length equals 15 residues. From germline, CDR1 is LNHNV and CDR2 YYDKDF (reference sequence). Trimming removed 1 base at V and 6 bases at J, with 12 bases between. CDR3 residues: CATSRARGEDEKLFF. CDR3 bases: TGTGCCACCAGCAGAGCTCGGGGAGAGGATGAAAAACTGTTTTTT. Based on the CDR3 plus reference TRBV15 and TRBJ1-4, the full variable domain is DAMVIQNPRYQVTQFGKPVTLSCSQTLNHNVMYWYQQKSSQAPKLLFHYYDKDFNNEADTPDNFQSRRPNTSFCFLDIRSPGLGDTAMYLCATSRARGEDEKLFFGSGTQLSVL.

V is TRBV20-1 and J is TRBJ1-2, with D uncertain. The CDR3 runs to 15 residues. V gave up 1 base and J gave up 3 bases, with 15 bases separating them. Per the germline V gene, CDR1 is DFQATT and CDR2 is SNEGSKA (reference sequence). CDR3 in amino acids: CSARVEGSSHYGYTF. DNA of the CDR3: TGCAGTGCTAGAGTAGAGGGCAGTTCACACTATGGCTACACCTTC.

The gene calls are TRBV6-1 and TRBJ1-1; TRBD1 matches 9 bases. Germline V CDR1 and CDR2: MNHNS, SASEGT. V lost 5 bases, J lost 0 bases, and 4 bases stayed unmatched. The CDR3 has 15 residues. The CDR3 spells CASSLGQGMNTEAFF. Here the CDR3 DNA reads TGTGCCAGCAGTCTGGGACAGGGAATGAACACTGAAGCTTTCTTT.

The V gene is TRBV2, the J gene TRBJ2-7, with D unresolved. V lost 5 bases and J lost 3, with 8 bases in between. CDR3 length: 12 amino acids. CDR1 is SNHLY, CDR2 FYNNEI, per germline. The CDR3 is CASSTANYEQYF. As DNA, the CDR3 is TGTGCCAGCAGTACAGCGAACTACGAGCAGTACTTC. Together with reference TRBV2 and TRBJ2-7, the CDR3 gives the full variable domain: EPEVTQTPSHQVTQMGQEVILRCVPISNHLYFYWYRQILGQKVEFLVSFYNNEISEKSEIFDDQFSVERPDGSNFTLKIRSTKLEDSAMYFCASSTANYEQYFGPGTRLTVT.

The V gene is TRBV12-3 or TRBV12-4, the J gene TRBJ2-1; TRBD2 might be the D (6 bases). Trimming left V 8 bases short and J 14 bases short, with 16 bases between. The CDR3 has 11 residues. CDR3 DNA: TGTGCCAGCCTCCGCAGGGACTTAGAGTTCTTC. Protein sequence: CASLRRDLEFF.

Points on this clonotype: A much more abundant neighbour one base away suggests this may be a read error. The CDR3, as DNA: TGCAGCGCTGCGACTAGCGGGAGTGAGCAGTACTTC. The encoded protein is CSAATSGSEQYF. V is TRBV29-1 and J is TRBJ2-7; 12 bases align to TRBD2. From germline, CDR1 is SQVTM and CDR2 ANQGSEA. This CDR3 is built from 12 residues. Trimming at V came to 7 bases and at J to 7 bases, leaving 5 bases not matched to a gene.